Listed here are 32 T cell receptor beta chains from one sample, sequenced in a study of cytomegalovirus exposure and HLA in healthy donors. PCR involved 60 Vbeta and 13 Jbeta primers. Generated by immunoSEQ multiplex PCR, the TCRdb table keeps only in-frame clones and is missing some. Here the sample spans 200,000 or so clones, under 90% being singletons. The specimen sequenced was PBMCs. The receptor source for this set is a boy aged 2 to 9 in good health and CMV-seronegative.

The rearrangement uses TRBV7-9 and TRBJ2-1; 8 nucleotides match TRBD1. Trimming at V came to 4 bases and at J to 5 bases, leaving 7 bases not matched to a gene. The CDR3 is made up of 15 amino acids. From germline, CDR1 is SEHNR and CDR2 FQNEAQ (reference sequence). The CDR3 loop reads CASSWAGGYNNEQFF. The CDR3 DNA sequence: TGTGCCAGCAGCTGGGCAGGGGGCTACAACAATGAGCAGTTCTTC.

J is TRBJ2-3 and V is TRBV18; the D is unclear. Germline assignment: CDR1 KGHSH and CDR2 LQKENI. The CDR3 runs 13 residues. V gave up 1 base and J gave up 5 bases, with 7 bases separating them. CDR3 protein: CASSPQQLDTQYF. The DNA of the CDR3 is TGTGCCAGCTCACCACAACAGCTAGATACGCAGTATTTT. The full variable domain, in which reference TRBV18 and TRBJ2-3 provide the parts outside the CDR3, is NAGVMQNPRHLVRRRGQEARLRCSPMKGHSHVYWYRQLPEEGLKFMVYLQKENIIDESGMPKERFSAEFPKEGPSILRIQQVVRGDSAAYFCASSPQQLDTQYFGPGTRLTVL.

The rearrangement joins TRBV19 to TRBJ2-5, with D perhaps TRBD1 (5 bases). V was trimmed by 3 bases and J by 4 bases, leaving 18 bases between them. CDR3 size: 16 residues. Per the germline V gene, CDR1 is LNHDA and CDR2 is SQIVND (reference sequence). In nucleotides, the CDR3 is TGTGCCAGTAGTATTGGGTTGAGTTTTAGGGGAGAGACCCAGTACTTC. It translates to CASSIGLSFRGETQYF. Full variable domain (rest looked up from reference TRBV19 and TRBJ2-5): DGGITQSPKYLFRKEGQNVTLSCEQNLNHDAMYWYRQDPGQGLRLIYYSQIVNDFQKGDIAEGYSVSREKKESFPLTVTSAQKNPTAFYLCASSIGLSFRGETQYFGPGTRLLVL.

A single count supports this clone. This chain links TRBV27 with TRBJ2-7; the match to TRBD1 covers 10 bases. V was clipped by 6 bases and J by 1 base; unmatched bases: 6. The CDR3 has 15 residues. CDR1 is MNHEY, CDR2 SMNVEV, per germline (reference sequence). The CDR3 reads CASRVRQGASYEQYF. The CDR3 region has the DNA TGTGCCAGCAGGGTGAGACAGGGGGCATCCTACGAGCAGTACTTC.

This clone is a singleton in its sample. The rearrangement uses TRBV2 and TRBJ1-1; no firm D call. Germline CDR1 is SNHLY and CDR2 is FYNNEI. The V end lost 3 bases, the J end lost 2 bases, and 4 bases lay between the germline ends. This CDR3 has 12 residues. Written as DNA, the CDR3 is TGTGCCAGCAGTGACAGTAACACTGAAGCTTTCTTT. Protein sequence: CASSDSNTEAFF.

V gene TRBV4-3 combines with J gene TRBJ2-3; TRBD2 agrees at 8 bases. Trimming at V came to 1 base and at J to 6 bases, leaving 9 bases not matched to a gene. Germline-derived CDR1 and CDR2 are LGHNA and YSLEER. This CDR3 has 16 residues. The DNA for the CDR3 is TGCGCCAGCAGCCAAGCAAACGGGGGGGCCGAGGATACGCAGTATTTT. Translated, it gives CASSQANGGAEDTQYF.

This sequence joins TRBV6-5 and TRBJ2-2; 8 bases fit TRBD1. The V segment lost 10 bases and the J segment 4 bases; nucleotides outside the gene matches: 5. The CDR3 extends over 13 amino acids. Germline V gene lookup returns CDR1 MNHEY and CDR2 SVGAGI. CDR3 sequence: CATRQGSTGELFF. The CDR3 DNA sequence: TGTGCCACGCGACAGGGGAGCACCGGGGAGCTGTTTTTT.

This clone was seen a few times. The chain has TRBV4-2 and TRBJ1-2; 10 nucleotides align to TRBD1. CDR1 and CDR2 (germline): LGHNA, YNFKEQ. The CDR3 consists of 15 residues. The J segment lost 3 bases and the V segment lost 4 bases, leaving 5 bases of the junction unmatched. This CDR3 reads CASSLRQGADYGYTF. In DNA form, the CDR3 reads TGTGCCAGCAGCCTTAGACAGGGGGCTGACTATGGCTACACCTTC.

V gene TRBV19 combines with J gene TRBJ2-5; TRBD1 agrees at 8 bases. J lost 3 bases, V lost 5 bases, and 2 bases had no gene match. This CDR3 comprises 13 residues. From germline, CDR1 is LNHDA and CDR2 SQIVND (reference sequence). The CDR3 loop is CASSLDREETQYF. DNA for the CDR3: TGTGCCAGTAGTTTGGACAGGGAAGAGACCCAGTACTTC.

This chain connects TRBV6-5 to TRBJ2-2, with a weak D call TRBD1 (5 bases). The CDR3 is 15 amino acids. The germline gives CDR1 MNHEY, CDR2 SVGAGI. V was clipped by 2 bases and J by 4 bases, with 11 bases between them. The CDR3 nucleotides read TGTGCCAGCAGTTACGTCGGGCAGGGCACCGGGGAGCTGTTTTTT. Its protein is CASSYVGQGTGELFF.

This chain links TRBV5-1 with TRBJ2-3, with 7 bases that match TRBD2. The CDR3 covers 14 residues. Germline CDR1 is SGHRS and CDR2 is YFSETQ. Unmatched junction bases numbered 6, after V lost 6 bases and J lost 2 bases. CDR3 nucleotide sequence: TGCGCCAGCATCGTTAGCGGGTACACAGATACGCAGTATTTT. This sequence encodes CASIVSGYTDTQYF.

This chain connects TRBV6-5 to TRBJ2-5; 10 bases fit TRBD1. The V gene's germline CDR1 is MNHEY and CDR2 SVGAGI. Trimming took 5 bases from V and 5 from J; bases not matched to a gene: 5. The CDR3 runs 14 residues. CDR3 region: CASSIRDRGETQYF. The CDR3 bases are TGTGCCAGCAGTATCCGGGACAGGGGTGAGACCCAGTACTTC.

This clone was seen a few times. V is TRBV9 and J is TRBJ2-5; TRBD2 might be the D (7 bases). The CDR3 consists of 15 residues. V lost 4 bases and J 2 bases, leaving 15 bases between the germline ends. CDR1 and CDR2 (germline): SGDLS, YYNGEE. The CDR3 region has the DNA TGTGCCAGCAGCTGGGGGGGCCGGGGACAAGAGACCCAGTACTTC. It is translated as CASSWGGRGQETQYF.

The table lists this clone with a count of one. The chain carries TRBV15 and TRBJ1-3, with 7 bases identical to TRBD1. This CDR3 is built from 17 residues. In germline, CDR1 is LNHNV, CDR2 YYDKDF (reference sequence). V was pared by 2 bases and J by 3 bases, with 10 bases of the junction left unmatched. The CDR3 is CATSRLKQGLVGNTIYF. The CDR3 DNA follows: TGTGCCACCAGCAGACTTAAACAGGGGTTGGTTGGAAACACCATATATTTT. The entire variable domain, with the rest obtained from reference TRBV15 and TRBJ1-3, is as follows: DAMVIQNPRYQVTQFGKPVTLSCSQTLNHNVMYWYQQKSSQAPKLLFHYYDKDFNNEADTPDNFQSRRPNTSFCFLDIRSPGLGDTAMYLCATSRLKQGLVGNTIYFGEGSWLTVV.

The chain recombines TRBV13 with TRBJ2-7; D might be TRBD2 (5 bases). The CDR3 runs 16 residues. The V and J ends lost 0 bases and 1 base respectively, with 13 bases between them. Per the germline V gene, CDR1 is PRHDT and CDR2 is FYEKMQ (reference sequence). The CDR3 DNA is TGTGCCAGCAGCTTAGGCCCGGGGAAAGAGTCCTACGAGCAGTACTTC. Translation gives CASSLGPGKESYEQYF.

The chain joins TRBV2 to TRBJ2-6; TRBD1 is a possible D gene (6 bases). The germline gives CDR1 SNHLY, CDR2 FYNNEI. Trimming stripped 9 bases from V and 0 bases from J, with 15 bases between. This CDR3 spans 16 amino acids. The CDR3 protein is CARERTAASGANVLTF. Written as DNA, the CDR3 is TGTGCCAGAGAACGGACAGCCGCCTCTGGGGCCAACGTCCTGACTTTC. Full variable domain (remainder filled in from reference TRBV2 and TRBJ2-6): EPEVTQTPSHQVTQMGQEVILRCVPISNHLYFYWYRQILGQKVEFLVSFYNNEISEKSEIFDDQFSVERPDGSNFTLKIRSTKLEDSAMYFCARERTAASGANVLTFGAGSRLTVL.

A single count supports this clone. DNA of the CDR3: TGTGCCAGCAGCCAACAGGCCGGGGGCACTGAAGCTTTCTTT. This encodes CASSQQAGGTEAFF. The gene calls are TRBV4-2 and TRBJ1-1, with a tentative D call TRBD1 (5 bases). Trimming pared 2 bases from V and 4 bases from J, leaving 11 bases between. This CDR3 contains 14 residues. Germline V lookup: CDR1 LGHNA, CDR2 YNFKEQ.

The chain employs TRBV6-5 and TRBJ2-5, with D maybe TRBD2 (6 bases). The CDR3 has 14 amino acids. Trimming took off 6 bases at V and 6 bases at J, with 17 bases between the two ends. Germline V gene data show CDR1 as MNHEY and CDR2 as SVGAGI. CDR3 region: CASRPWRGEQTQYF. The CDR3 coding sequence is TGTGCCAGCAGACCATGGCGGGGAGAACAGACCCAGTACTTC.

This clone was found a few times. This chain uses TRBV7-8 with TRBJ1-2; TRBD1 aligns across 7 bases. From germline, CDR1 is SGHVS and CDR2 FQNEAQ. The CDR3 spans 15 residues. V gave up 0 bases and J gave up 3 bases; unmatched junction bases: 4. The DNA of the CDR3 is TGTGCCAGCAGCTTAGCCCGGCAGGGGGACTATGGCTACACCTTC. This sequence encodes CASSLARQGDYGYTF.

CDR3 nucleotides: TGTGCCAGCAGTTTACACATGAACACTGAAGCTTTCTTT. Residues: CASSLHMNTEAFF. J is TRBJ1-1 and V is TRBV11-3, with D unclear. Trimming shortened V by 6 bases and J by 0 bases, and 8 bases separated the two germline ends. The CDR3 is 13 amino acids. Germline CDR1 SGHNT, CDR2 YENEEA. Together with reference TRBV11-3 and TRBJ1-1, the CDR3 gives the full variable domain: EAGVVQSPRYKIIEKKQPVAFWCNPISGHNTLYWYLQNLGQGPELLIRYENEEAVDDSQLPKDRFSAERLKGVDSTLKIQPAELGDSAVYLCASSLHMNTEAFFGQGTRLTVV.

This rearrangement joins TRBV7-3 to TRBJ1-1, with 7 bases matching TRBD1. The CDR3 totals 13 residues. The germline V gene encodes CDR1 SGHTA and CDR2 FQGTGA. J was trimmed by 7 bases and V by 2 bases; bases with no gene match: 4. Here the CDR3 reads CASSLESGGEAFF. As DNA, the CDR3 is TGTGCCAGCAGCTTAGAGTCAGGGGGTGAAGCTTTCTTT. The full variable domain, its missing parts supplied by reference TRBV7-3 and TRBJ1-1, is GAGVSQTPSNKVTEKGKYVELRCDPISGHTALYWYRQSLGQGPEFLIYFQGTGAADDSGLPNDRFFAVRPEGSVSTLKIQRTERGDSAVYLCASSLESGGEAFFGQGTRLTVV.

V usage is TRBV6-5 and J usage is TRBJ1-2; D gene unclear. The CDR3 is made up of 15 amino acids. Trimming removed 11 bases from V and 1 base from J, with 20 bases in between. Germline lookup yields CDR1 MNHEY and CDR2 SVGAGI. CDR3 nucleotide sequence: TGTGCCCCCAGAGACTTATATAACCTTAACTATGGCTACACCTTC. This encodes CAPRDLYNLNYGYTF.

This chain joins TRBV5-1 and TRBJ2-1; 11 positions agree with TRBD2. Unmatched junction bases numbered 1, after V lost 2 bases and J lost 6 bases. The CDR3 length is 14 residues. The germline CDR1 and CDR2 sequences are SGHRS and YFSETQ. The CDR3 reads CASSFSGGANEQFF. CDR3 nucleotide sequence: TGCGCCAGCAGCTTTAGCGGGGGGGCCAATGAGCAGTTCTTC.

This chain joins TRBV5-1 and TRBJ1-4; D unclear. This CDR3 comprises 16 residues. Per the germline V gene, CDR1 is SGHRS and CDR2 is YFSETQ. V lost 1 base and J lost 4, with 14 bases in between. The CDR3 DNA follows: TGCGCCAGCAGCTTGCGCGGGATGCCAAGTAATGAAAAACTGTTTTTT. The encoded protein is CASSLRGMPSNEKLFF.

The genes are TRBV7-6 and TRBJ2-5, with 8 bases that match TRBD2. The CDR3 is 16 amino acids. Germline-derived CDR1 and CDR2 are SGHVS and FNYEAQ. V gave up 1 base and J gave up 5 bases; unmatched junction bases: 9. The CDR3 DNA reads TGTGCCAGCAGCTTAGTTGGGAGCGGGGGATGGGAGACCCAGTACTTC. Translated, it gives CASSLVGSGGWETQYF.

About this clone itself: This specimen includes other DNA sequences encoding the same CDR3. The J gene is TRBJ2-7, the V gene TRBV7-3, with D perhaps matching TRBD2 (5 bases). This CDR3 is built from 14 residues. V lost 5 bases and J lost 0, with 11 bases in between. Germline V gene sequence: CDR1 SGHTA, CDR2 FQGTGA. CDR3 residues: CASSPTGSSYEQYF. CDR3 nucleotides: TGTGCCAGCAGCCCGACGGGGAGCTCCTACGAGCAGTACTTC. Drawing the rest from reference TRBV7-3 and TRBJ2-7, the complete variable domain is GAGVSQTPSNKVTEKGKYVELRCDPISGHTALYWYRQSLGQGPEFLIYFQGTGAADDSGLPNDRFFAVRPEGSVSTLKIQRTERGDSAVYLCASSPTGSSYEQYFGPGTRLTVT.

V usage is TRBV7-2 and J usage is TRBJ1-1; D may be TRBD1 (5 bases). V shed 5 bases and J shed 8 bases, with 15 bases lying between them. This CDR3 has 13 amino acids. Germline CDR1 SGHTA, CDR2 FQGNSA. As DNA, the CDR3 is TGTGCCAGCAGCCCTTACAGGTTTGGGGAAGCTTTCTTT. Amino acid sequence: CASSPYRFGEAFF.

The rearrangement links TRBV15 to TRBJ1-1; D remains ambiguous. The V gene's germline CDR1 is LNHNV and CDR2 YYDKDF (reference sequence). The CDR3 spans 13 residues. The V end lost 3 bases, the J end lost 0 bases, and 5 bases lay between the germline ends. CDR3 bases: TGTGCCACCAGCAGGCGGTTGAACACTGAAGCTTTCTTT. Translation: CATSRRLNTEAFF.

The V and J genes are TRBV18 and TRBJ2-1; D remains unclear. Trimming shortened V by 0 bases and J by 9 bases, and 12 bases separated the two germline ends. This CDR3 is 14 amino acids long. Per germline, CDR1 KGHSH and CDR2 LQKENI. The CDR3 sequence: CASSPPSKIGEQFF. In DNA form, the CDR3 reads TGTGCCAGCTCACCACCTTCTAAGATCGGTGAGCAGTTCTTC.

For the CDR3, the DNA is TGCAGCGTTGAAGTTCAGGGACAAGCCTACGAGCAGTACTTC. Its protein is CSVEVQGQAYEQYF. This sequence joins TRBV29-1 and TRBJ2-7; the D gene is possibly TRBD1 (6 bases). The CDR3 is 14 amino acids. Germline CDR1 and CDR2: SQVTM and ANQGSEA. V lost 1 base and J lost 2, with 12 bases in between.

The chain links TRBV13 to TRBJ1-2, with unresolved D. Germline V gene sequence: CDR1 PRHDT, CDR2 FYEKMQ (reference sequence). Trimming took 5 bases from V and 0 from J, leaving 19 bases between them. The length of the CDR3 is 17 residues. The CDR3 reads CASSPQPGWGANYGYTF. CDR3 bases: TGTGCCAGCAGCCCTCAGCCTGGGTGGGGAGCTAACTATGGCTACACCTTC.

This chain uses TRBV12-5 with TRBJ1-5; TRBD1 is a possible D gene (5 bases). CDR3 size: 15 residues. The germline V gene encodes CDR1 LGHNT and CDR2 FRNRAP. Trimming removed 5 bases from V and 1 base from J, with 12 bases in between. For the CDR3, the DNA is TGTGCTAGTGGTGCGCTCGGGGGAAGCAATCAGCCCCAGCATTTT. This encodes CASGALGGSNQPQHF.